One sample yielded the 31 T cell receptor beta chains listed below, sequenced in a study of T cells after yellow fever vaccination. TCRdb re-called the 5' RACE reads with MiXCR, one entry per CDR3 protein. Of about 58,000 distinct CDR3 sequences in the sample, roughly 6.9% were seen once. The sample was CD8+ T cells sorted from PBMCs, taken on the day of the first yellow fever vaccination. These receptors all come from a man in his late teens or twenties who received the YFV17D yellow fever vaccine.

The J gene is TRBJ1-6, the V gene TRBV11-3; D not certain. Germline V gene data show CDR1 as SGHNT and CDR2 as YENEEA. The V gene lost 8 bases and the J gene lost 7 bases, with 15 bases spanning the gap. The CDR3 has 14 amino acids. As DNA, the CDR3 is TGTGCCAGCCCTCTTTCCGGCCGGAATTCACCCCTCCACTTT. It codes for CASPLSGRNSPLHF.

Regarding this clonotype: This may stem from a read error, because a much larger clone lies one nucleotide away. The chain has TRBV11-2 and TRBJ2-1; no definite D call. This CDR3 is built from 13 residues. The germline V gene encodes CDR1 SGHAT and CDR2 FQNNGV. Trimming pared 3 bases from V and 6 bases from J, leaving 9 bases between. This CDR3 reads CASSFITVNEQFF. Here the CDR3 DNA reads TGTGCCAGCAGCTTTATCACCGTCAATGAGCAGTTCTTC.

This chain links TRBV4-2 with TRBJ2-5, with 9 bases identical to TRBD2. After removal of 4 bases from V and 1 base from J, the junction contained 4 bases not matched to a gene. This CDR3 comprises 15 residues. Germline CDR1 and CDR2: LGHNA and YNFKEQ. CDR3 bases: TGTGCCAGCAGCCCAGAGCGGGGGGTCCAAGAGACCCAGTACTTC. This encodes CASSPERGVQETQYF.

There are many counts of this clonotype. The V and J genes are TRBV7-7 and TRBJ2-1, with 9 nucleotides matching TRBD2. This CDR3 spans 18 amino acids. V gave up 6 bases and J gave up 6 bases; unmatched junction bases: 18. Germline values: CDR1 SSHAT, CDR2 FNYEAQ (reference sequence). Written as DNA, the CDR3 is TGTGCCAGCAGTCCTTATGGGACTAGCTCGTACTTCTTCAATGAGCAGTTCTTC. It is translated as CASSPYGTSSYFFNEQFF.

This clonotype was recorded at least ten times. This chain connects TRBV6-2 or TRBV6-3 to TRBJ1-5, with TRBD1 as a possible D gene (5 bases). Germline values: CDR1 MNHEY, CDR2 SVGEGT. The V end lost 2 bases, the J end lost 0 bases, and 8 bases lay between the germline ends. This CDR3 comprises 15 residues. The CDR3 DNA reads TGTGCCAGCAGTTACAACAGGTATAGCAATCAGCCCCAGCATTTT. Amino acid sequence: CASSYNRYSNQPQHF.

This clonotype was seen repeatedly, ten times or more. The V call is TRBV25-1, the J call TRBJ2-1; D remains unclear. Germline values: CDR1 MGHDK, CDR2 SYGVNS. V dropped 4 bases and J dropped 6 bases, with 4 bases sitting between them. This CDR3 spans 11 amino acids. In DNA, the CDR3 is TGTGCCAGCAGTGGGGCCAATGAGCAGTTCTTC. This codes for CASSGANEQFF. The full variable domain, its missing parts supplied by reference TRBV25-1 and TRBJ2-1, is EADIYQTPRYLVIGTGKKITLECSQTMGHDKMYWYQQDPGMELHLIHYSYGVNSTEKGDLSSESTVSRIRTEHFPLTLESARPSHTSQYLCASSGANEQFFGPGTRLTVL.

This clonotype has a count of ten or more. Here the CDR3 reads CASSLRPGQTGANVLTF. The CDR3 bases are TGCGCCAGCAGCTTGCGGCCAGGTCAGACTGGGGCCAACGTCCTGACTTTC. V gene TRBV5-1 combines with J gene TRBJ2-6; D not resolved. Germline assignment: CDR1 SGHRS and CDR2 YFSETQ. V lost 1 base to trimming and J lost 2 bases, with 13 bases between them. This CDR3 contains 17 residues.

This clonotype is medium-sized by share. The chain uses TRBV15 and TRBJ2-2; D is undetermined. The CDR3 length is 15 residues. Trimming removed 5 bases from V and 6 bases from J, with 16 bases in between. The V gene's germline CDR1 is LNHNV and CDR2 YYDKDF (reference sequence). CDR3 region: CATSLTDASPGELFF. CDR3 nucleotide sequence: TGTGCCACCAGCCTAACGGACGCCTCACCCGGGGAGCTGTTTTTT.

This chain's CDR3 is CASSESGGPFYTQYF. Here the CDR3 DNA reads TGTGCCAGCAGCGAGTCGGGGGGGCCCTTCTATACGCAGTATTTT. The J gene is TRBJ2-3, the V gene TRBV9; TRBD2 matches at 8 bases. The CDR3 spans 15 residues. Germline trimming cut 3 bases from V and 7 bases from J; bases unmatched to any gene: 10. Germline CDR1 is SGDLS and CDR2 is YYNGEE.

In this sample, this clonotype turned up a few times. The chain joins TRBV7-8 to TRBJ2-5; D is perhaps TRBD1 or TRBD2 (6 bases each). Per the germline V gene, CDR1 is SGHVS and CDR2 is FQNEAQ. CDR3 length: 14 amino acids. Trimming cost V 5 bases and J 5 bases, with 15 bases left between them. CDR3 sequence reads: CASSPDGGGETQYF. The DNA of the CDR3 is TGTGCCAGCAGCCCGGATGGAGGGGGGGAGACCCAGTACTTC.

Worth noting for this clonotype: A junction end diverges from the germline sequence, so it may reflect a read error. The rearrangement uses TRBV5-1 and TRBJ2-3; D gene uncertain. Looked up from germline, CDR1 is SGHRS and CDR2 is YFSETQ. The CDR3 runs 15 residues. The CDR3 region has the DNA TGCGCCAGAAGCTCTTTAGCCTCCCCCACAGATACGCAGTATTTT. It codes for CARSSLASPTDTQYF.

This clonotype was observed many times. The J gene is TRBJ2-1, the V gene TRBV12-3 or TRBV12-4; 9 bases agree with TRBD1. This CDR3 contains 15 residues. The V and J ends lost 6 bases and 2 bases, in that order; junction bases with no gene match: 5. The CDR3 nucleotides read TGTGCCAGCAGGGGACAGGGAGGTCCCTACAATGAGCAGTTCTTC. Its protein product is CASRGQGGPYNEQFF.

The chain uses TRBV23-1 and TRBJ1-4; TRBD1 aligns across 11 bases. TRBV23-1 is an ORF for which the function is uncertain. V lost 6 bases to trimming and J lost 7 bases; unmatched junction nucleotides: 10. CDR3 length: 16 amino acids. CDR3 nucleotide sequence: TGCGCCAGCAGCCTTGGACAGGGGGCGCGATCTGAAAAACTGTTTTTT. Protein sequence: CASSLGQGARSEKLFF.

This clonotype has a count of ten or more. The chain uses TRBV2 and TRBJ2-3; D is ambiguous. Trimming pared 1 base from V and 6 bases from J, leaving 11 bases between. The germline gives CDR1 SNHLY, CDR2 FYNNEI. The CDR3 has 14 amino acids. Here the CDR3 reads CASSEVPGWDTQYF. Here the CDR3 DNA reads TGTGCCAGCAGTGAAGTGCCAGGATGGGATACGCAGTATTTT.

This chain links TRBV6-5 with TRBJ2-1; TRBD1 matches at 9 bases. V shed 4 bases, J shed 7 bases, and the junction held 11 bases outside the gene matches. Germline CDR1 is MNHEY and CDR2 is SVGAGI. The CDR3 is 16 residues long. The CDR3 DNA is TGTGCCAGCAGTTTAGTTTGGACAGGGGTTGGAAATGAGCAGTTCTTC. Encoded protein: CASSLVWTGVGNEQFF.

This clonotype has ten or more counts. The chain is built from TRBV12-5 and TRBJ1-1; unclear D gene. Germline V gene sequence: CDR1 LGHNT, CDR2 FRNRAP. Trimming pared 1 base from V and 5 bases from J, leaving 8 bases between. This CDR3 region has 13 residues. The CDR3 sequence: CASGLEGFTEAFF. In nucleotides, the CDR3 is TGTGCTAGTGGTTTGGAAGGGTTTACTGAAGCTTTCTTT.

This clonotype was seen ten or more times. The chain joins TRBV11-2 to TRBJ2-7, with no clear D. Germline V gene data show CDR1 as SGHAT and CDR2 as FQNNGV. CDR3 size: 15 residues. The V end lost 4 bases, the J end lost 2 bases, and 15 bases lay between the germline ends. The CDR3 spells CASSSLEETTYEQYF. In DNA, the CDR3 is TGTGCCAGCAGCTCTCTTGAGGAGACCACCTACGAGCAGTACTTC.

This clonotype was recorded a few times. The chain carries TRBV12-3 or TRBV12-4 and TRBJ2-7; D gene uncertain. Trimming shortened V by 2 bases and J by 0 bases, and 11 bases separated the two germline ends. The CDR3 extends over 15 amino acids. CDR3 coding DNA: TGTGCCAGCAGTTTACTCGTGACGCACTCCTACGAGCAGTACTTC. Translated, it gives CASSLLVTHSYEQYF.

The table lists this clonotype with many counts. The chain couples TRBV2 to TRBJ1-1; unclear D gene. Per germline, CDR1 SNHLY and CDR2 FYNNEI. The CDR3 is 13 amino acids. V was pared by 8 bases and J by 0 bases, with 10 bases between. CDR3 region: CASAPLMNTEAFF. CDR3 nucleotide sequence: TGTGCCAGCGCACCCCTAATGAACACTGAAGCTTTCTTT. The variable domain in full, completed from reference TRBV2 and TRBJ1-1, reads EPEVTQTPSHQVTQMGQEVILRCVPISNHLYFYWYRQILGQKVEFLVSFYNNEISEKSEIFDDQFSVERPDGSNFTLKIRSTKLEDSAMYFCASAPLMNTEAFFGQGTRLTVV.

This clonotype came up many times. The chain carries TRBV5-1 and TRBJ2-1, with 11 bases aligning to TRBD2. CDR3 length equals 16 residues. Germline V CDR1 and CDR2: SGHRS, YFSETQ. V trimming: 4 bases; J trimming: 2 bases; junction bases outside the gene matches: 5. For the CDR3, the DNA is TGCGCCAGCAGCCCATCACTAGCGGGGGCCTACAATGAGCAGTTCTTC. This codes for CASSPSLAGAYNEQFF.

This clonotype was seen many times. CDR3 protein: CASSRWGSSYNEQFF. The CDR3 nucleotides are TGTGCCAGCAGCCGCTGGGGGAGCTCCTACAATGAGCAGTTCTTC. The rearrangement links TRBV7-9 to TRBJ2-1; D might be TRBD1 or TRBD2, each matching 5 bases. The V and J ends lost 5 bases and 0 bases respectively, with 11 bases between them. Germline V gene data show CDR1 as SEHNR and CDR2 as FQNEAQ (reference sequence). The CDR3 spans 15 residues.

The V and J genes are TRBV5-1 and TRBJ2-1; the D is unclear. The CDR3 loop spans 15 amino acids. The germline CDR1 and CDR2 sequences are SGHRS and YFSETQ. V was trimmed by 1 base and J by 5 bases, leaving 13 bases between them. The CDR3 spells CASSLSPDVDNEQFF. The CDR3, as DNA: TGCGCCAGCAGCTTGTCTCCGGACGTCGACAATGAGCAGTTCTTC.

This chain connects TRBV5-6 to TRBJ2-7, with D perhaps matching TRBD1 (6 bases). Germline V gives CDR1 SGHDT, CDR2 YYEEEE. The V end lost 2 bases, the J end lost 6 bases, and 12 bases lay between the germline ends. CDR3 length: 13 residues. In nucleotides, the CDR3 is TGTGCCAGCAGCTTCCAGGGGCACTCCGAGCAGTACTTC. Amino acid sequence: CASSFQGHSEQYF.

Only a few counts were recorded for this clonotype. CDR3 DNA: TGCAGTGCTAGAGCTCCCGGGACAGGGGACAATGAGCAGTTCTTC. As protein: CSARAPGTGDNEQFF. The V and J genes are TRBV20-1 and TRBJ2-1, with 10 bases aligning to TRBD1. Germline V gene lookup returns CDR1 DFQATT and CDR2 SNEGSKA (reference sequence). The CDR3 runs to 15 residues. Trimming cost V 1 base and J 5 bases; bases outside gene matches: 5.

This clonotype appeared many times. The rearrangement links TRBV18 to TRBJ1-1, with D possibly matching TRBD1 (5 bases). The CDR3 contains 14 residues. V was shortened by 2 bases and J by 7 bases, with 14 bases between the two germline ends. Germline V CDR1 and CDR2: KGHSH, LQKENI. The CDR3 region is CASSPMNDRFEAFF. CDR3 DNA sequence: TGTGCCAGCTCACCAATGAACGACAGATTTGAAGCTTTCTTT.

This clonotype was seen ten or more times. The chain combines TRBV29-1 with TRBJ2-3, with D perhaps matching TRBD1 or TRBD2 (6 bases each). V was trimmed by 1 base and J by 1 base, leaving 9 bases between them. CDR3 length: 14 amino acids. Looked up from germline, CDR1 is SQVTM and CDR2 is ANQGSEA. The CDR3 DNA follows: TGCAGCGTTGAAGTTCGGGGGCGCACAGATACGCAGTATTTT. This translates into CSVEVRGRTDTQYF.

This clonotype has just a few counts. The chain carries TRBV7-9 and TRBJ2-1; the D gene is possibly TRBD1 (7 bases). This CDR3 has 15 amino acids. Germline CDR1 and CDR2: SEHNR and FQNEAQ (reference sequence). V was clipped by 1 base and J by 8 bases, with 15 bases between them. CDR3 nucleotides: TGTGCCAGCAGCTTAGATGGAGGGGGCAGGGATGAGCAGTTCTTC. Amino acids: CASSLDGGGRDEQFF.

The J gene is TRBJ1-2, the V gene TRBV7-3; 7 bases map to TRBD1. The CDR3 runs 13 residues. The germline V gene has CDR1 SGHTA and CDR2 FQGTGA. The ends lost 5 bases at V and 6 bases at J; junction bases unmatched: 6. The CDR3 is CASSRGTEDGYTF. The CDR3 DNA reads as TGTGCCAGCAGCCGGGGGACAGAGGATGGCTACACCTTC.

J is TRBJ2-2 and V is TRBV11-2; 7 nucleotides align to TRBD2. CDR3 size: 18 residues. V lost 4 bases and J lost 1; bases outside the gene matches: 12. Germline CDR1 reads SGHAT; CDR2 reads FQNNGV. The CDR3 DNA is TGTGCCAGCAGCTGGGTCTTTGGCGGGGGTTTGAACACCGGGGAGCTGTTTTTT. Translation gives CASSWVFGGGLNTGELFF.

This clonotype was seen more than once but under ten times. J is TRBJ1-3 and V is TRBV7-9; unclear D gene. The CDR3 has 14 amino acids. CDR1 SEHNR and CDR2 FQNEAQ come from the germline V gene (reference sequence). Trimming took off 5 bases at V and 0 bases at J, with 8 bases between the two ends. In DNA form, the CDR3 reads TGTGCCAGCAGCCCCCTCTCCTCTGGAAACACCATATATTTT. Translation gives CASSPLSSGNTIYF.

The rearrangement links TRBV27 to TRBJ2-3, with D maybe TRBD2 (5 bases). Trimming took off 0 bases at V and 4 bases at J, with 11 bases between the two ends. CDR1 and CDR2 from the germline V gene are MNHEY and SMNVEV (reference sequence). The CDR3 consists of 15 residues. The CDR3 DNA sequence: TGTGCCAGCAGTTTATCTCCGAGGGCACCAGATACGCAGTATTTT. This gives the protein CASSLSPRAPDTQYF.